This record concerns one TCR beta chain sequence. The antigen is not known. CDR3 length equals 14 residues. V was shortened by 2 bases and J by 3 bases, with 13 bases between the two germline ends. Germline CDR1 and CDR2: GTSNPN and SVGIG (reference sequence). This entry belongs to a study of siplizumab effects on memory and regulatory T cells. General study findings and limits: Apparently key alloresponse contributors, naive T cells also seemed more diverse than memory cells.

Profiled with immunoSEQ multiplex PCR; TCRdb holds only in-frame clones, not every one. The sample has about 69,000 clones, around 90% seen once. The sequenced material came from Tregs sorted from blood. The sequence came from a human donor in good health. V is TRBV30 and J is TRBJ1-2; no clear D. The CDR3 reads CAWSWSPSDYGYTF. In nucleotides, the CDR3 is TGTGCCTGGAGTTGGTCTCCGAGCGACTATGGCTACACCTTC.